This paragraph covers one T cell receptor (beta chain) sequence. No antigen is known for it. Patient tissue came from resections in Japan or China, 2014–2017. The CDR3 length is 12 residues. Trimming pared 6 bases from V and 10 bases from J, leaving 13 bases between. CDR1 is ENHRY, CDR2 SYGVKD, per germline. This sample stems from a study of immune evolution from preneoplasia to lung adenocarcinoma. Across the study: HLA loss of heterozygosity: roughly 7.5% AIS, around 16% MIA, approximately 31% ADC, none AAH.

Study outcomes and limitations: Normal lung had highest clonality; later lesions appeared denser, more diverse. Top clone share appeared to fall from AAH through AIS, MIA, adenocarcinoma.

Sequencing used immunoSEQ multiplex PCR; TCRdb keeps in-frame clones, though not all of them. The repertoire consists of 9,000 to 10,000 clones, with roughly 91% occurring once and the leading ten covering about 2.8%. This clonotype originated in a person between 70 and 80 years old with invasive lung adenocarcinoma. Some clones in this sample may be carry-over from other donors' samples. Sequenced material: FFPE invasive lung adenocarcinoma tissue. The rearrangement joins TRBV10-3 to TRBJ2-1; D might be TRBD1 (5 bases). CDR3 sequence reads: CAISPGSGEQFF. In DNA form, the CDR3 reads TGTGCCATCAGCCCAGGGTCAGGGGAGCAGTTCTTC.